Below are 23 T cell receptor beta chains sequenced from a single sample in a study of shared clonotypes between healthy human individuals. The method was immunoSEQ multiplex PCR; TCRdb's version includes in-frame clones alone and lacks a portion of them. The sample consists of some 1.4 million clones, about 96% of them appearing once. Sequencing was performed on naive CD4+ T cells sorted from blood. Subset meaning: CD45RA+ positively selected. These receptors were collected from a man younger than 40 in good health.

The chain uses TRBV4-1 and TRBJ1-2, with D possibly matching TRBD1 (5 bases). The CDR3 covers 14 residues. Germline CDR1 and CDR2: MGHRA and YSYEKL. With 7 bases removed from V and 2 bases from J, the gap between germline ends came to 14 bases. The CDR3 reads CASNWGNRNYGYTF. The CDR3, as DNA: TGCGCCAGCAACTGGGGGAACAGAAACTATGGCTACACCTTC.

The chain carries TRBV10-3 and TRBJ2-1, with TRBD2 identical over 12 bases. The CDR3 length is 18 residues. Trimming at V came to 10 bases and at J to 5 bases, leaving 18 bases not matched to a gene. From germline, CDR1 is ENHRY and CDR2 SYGVKD. The CDR3, as DNA: TGTGCCACTGATACTAGCGGGAGGCCAAGGAGCGGTCACAATGAGCAGTTCTTC. This translates into CATDTSGRPRSGHNEQFF.

The V call is TRBV7-3, the J call TRBJ2-1; TRBD1 aligns across 7 bases. V lost 5 bases to trimming and J lost 4 bases; unmatched junction nucleotides: 5. The germline V gene encodes CDR1 SGHTA and CDR2 FQGTGA. This CDR3 contains 14 residues. In nucleotides, the CDR3 is TGTGCCAGCAGCCAGGACAGGCAATACAATGAGCAGTTCTTC. Translated: CASSQDRQYNEQFF.

CDR3 DNA sequence: TGTGCCAGCTCACGCTCCTCCCTCGCCAAACGGGAGACCCAGTACTTC. Translation: CASSRSSLAKRETQYF. The chain carries TRBV18 and TRBJ2-5; D remains unclear. The V and J ends lost 4 bases and 5 bases respectively, with 20 bases between them. CDR1 KGHSH and CDR2 LQKENI come from the germline V gene. CDR3 length equals 16 residues.

The chain employs TRBV6-1 and TRBJ2-5; TRBD1 agrees at 10 bases. Germline loops: CDR1 MNHNS, CDR2 SASEGT. The V and J ends lost 4 bases and 2 bases, in that order; junction bases with no gene match: 7. CDR3 length equals 16 residues. The CDR3 DNA reads as TGTGCCAGCAGTGGCGGAGACAGGGGGCGTCAAGAGACCCAGTACTTC. It is translated as CASSGGDRGRQETQYF.

The rearrangement links TRBV11-2 to TRBJ2-1; 10 bases are a match to TRBD2. The germline CDR1 and CDR2 sequences are SGHAT and FQNNGV. The length of the CDR3 is 19 residues. Germline trimming cut 1 base from V and 10 bases from J; bases unmatched to any gene: 19. This chain's CDR3 is CASSLVRLAGAGANGEQFF. The CDR3 nucleotides read TGTGCCAGCAGCTTAGTGCGGCTAGCGGGAGCCGGGGCGAATGGGGAGCAGTTCTTC.

This clone has a single count. J is TRBJ2-5 and V is TRBV7-9; D may be TRBD1 (6 bases). CDR1 and CDR2 (germline): SEHNR, FQNEAQ (reference sequence). Trimming shortened V by 4 bases and J by 0 bases, and 9 bases separated the two germline ends. There are 14 residues in the CDR3. The CDR3 here is CASSSGTHQETQYF. CDR3 in DNA: TGTGCCAGCAGCTCCGGGACACACCAAGAGACCCAGTACTTC.

The rearrangement links TRBV4-1 to TRBJ1-1; 7 bases line up with TRBD1. The CDR3 has 16 residues. V lost 0 bases and J lost 1; bases outside the gene matches: 5. Per germline, CDR1 MGHRA and CDR2 YSYEKL. The CDR3 spells CASSQEGRTGNTEAFF. DNA for the CDR3: TGCGCCAGCAGCCAAGAAGGGAGGACAGGGAACACTGAAGCTTTCTTT.

This chain uses TRBV29-1 with TRBJ2-5, with 9 bases that match TRBD1. Trimming cost V 0 bases and J 7 bases; bases outside gene matches: 6. Per germline, CDR1 SQVTM and CDR2 ANQGSEA. The CDR3 loop spans 14 amino acids. The CDR3 coding sequence is TGCAGCGTTGAAGATCGAACAGGGGGCATGACCCAGTACTTC. This gives the protein CSVEDRTGGMTQYF.

The J gene is TRBJ2-7, the V gene TRBV29-1; TRBD1 matches at 8 bases. J gave up 6 bases and V 3 bases, and 13 bases lay outside the gene matches. The CDR3 totals 15 residues. Germline lookup yields CDR1 SQVTM and CDR2 ANQGSEA. The CDR3 spells CSVEPTGGYGGEQYF. CDR3 bases: TGCAGCGTTGAGCCCACAGGGGGATACGGAGGCGAGCAGTACTTC.

The genes are TRBV11-2 and TRBJ2-7, with 7 nucleotides matching TRBD2. The V segment lost 5 bases and the J segment 2 bases; nucleotides outside the gene matches: 9. This CDR3 is 15 amino acids long. Per the germline V gene, CDR1 is SGHAT and CDR2 is FQNNGV. CDR3 in amino acids: CASSHRGDLAYEQYF. In DNA, the CDR3 is TGTGCCAGCAGCCACCGGGGGGACTTGGCCTACGAGCAGTACTTC.

This chain uses TRBV5-1 with TRBJ2-1, with 9 bases that match TRBD1. V was pared by 4 bases and J by 6 bases, with 5 bases of the junction left unmatched. Germline lookup yields CDR1 SGHRS and CDR2 YFSETQ. The length of the CDR3 is 14 residues. The DNA of the CDR3 is TGCGCCAGCAGCCGTGGGGACAGGGCCAATGAGCAGTTCTTC. Its translation: CASSRGDRANEQFF.

The J gene is TRBJ1-4, the V gene TRBV11-2, with TRBD1 identical over 10 bases. The CDR3 is 17 amino acids. Germline V gives CDR1 SGHAT, CDR2 FQNNGV. The V and J ends lost 2 bases and 7 bases, in that order; junction bases with no gene match: 10. As DNA, the CDR3 is TGTGCCAGCAGCTTATCGAGTGGATGGGACAGGGGTGAAAAACTGTTTTTT. This codes for CASSLSSGWDRGEKLFF.

The chain combines TRBV9 with TRBJ2-1; D gene unclear. The germline CDR1 and CDR2 sequences are SGDLS and YYNGEE. The CDR3 is 17 residues long. Trimming took off 0 bases at V and 7 bases at J, with 20 bases between the two ends. The CDR3 DNA sequence: TGTGCCAGCAGCGTAGCGCCAGGCCGCCGGAGTAATAATGAGCAGTTCTTC. As protein: CASSVAPGRRSNNEQFF.

V usage is TRBV27 and J usage is TRBJ1-5, with D unresolved. The CDR3 extends over 18 amino acids. Trimming left V 3 bases short and J 1 base short, with 19 bases between. Germline V gives CDR1 MNHEY, CDR2 SMNVEV (reference sequence). Here the CDR3 DNA reads TGTGCCAGCAGTTTCGATCAGCGGTACAGTTCGAGCAATCAGCCCCAGCATTTT. Translating it yields CASSFDQRYSSSNQPQHF.

On this clone: The same CDR3 is also encoded by other DNA sequences in this sample. V usage is TRBV28 and J usage is TRBJ2-1, with D hard to call. The V gene lost 5 bases and the J gene lost 7 bases, with 6 bases spanning the gap. This CDR3 spans 11 amino acids. The V gene's germline CDR1 is MDHEN and CDR2 SYDVKM. Here the CDR3 DNA reads TGTGCCAGCAGTCCAGCGAATGAGCAGTTCTTC. Translating it yields CASSPANEQFF.

The chain employs TRBV11-2 and TRBJ2-1; 12 bases line up with TRBD2. J lost 9 bases, V lost 8 bases, and 8 bases had no gene match. The CDR3 extends over 14 amino acids. The germline CDR1 and CDR2 sequences are SGHAT and FQNNGV. This chain's CDR3 is CASRGLAGGVEQFF. The CDR3 DNA follows: TGTGCCAGCCGCGGGCTAGCGGGAGGGGTTGAGCAGTTCTTC. Full variable domain (missing parts from reference TRBV11-2 and TRBJ2-1): EAGVAQSPRYKIIEKRQSVAFWCNPISGHATLYWYQQILGQGPKLLIQFQNNGVVDDSQLPKDRFSAERLKGVDSTLKIQPAKLEDSAVYLCASRGLAGGVEQFFGPGTRLTVL.

The chain carries TRBV18 and TRBJ2-7; 8 nucleotides agree with TRBD1. From germline, CDR1 is KGHSH and CDR2 LQKENI. The CDR3 is 14 amino acids. V shed 2 bases and J 6 bases; nucleotides not matched to a gene: 6. CDR3 bases: TGTGCCAGCTCACCAGCGACAGGGGTTTCCGAGCAGTACTTC. This translates into CASSPATGVSEQYF.

Worth noting for this clone: The sample carries other DNA sequences with the same CDR3. This sequence joins TRBV2 and TRBJ1-1; 7 bases map to TRBD1. The CDR3 consists of 14 residues. Germline CDR1 SNHLY, CDR2 FYNNEI. V lost 1 base and J lost 2; bases outside the gene matches: 1. The CDR3 DNA follows: TGTGCCAGCAGTGAAGACAGGGGAAACACTGAAGCTTTCTTT. Amino acid sequence: CASSEDRGNTEAFF. The full variable domain, completed using reference TRBV2 and TRBJ1-1, is EPEVTQTPSHQVTQMGQEVILRCVPISNHLYFYWYRQILGQKVEFLVSFYNNEISEKSEIFDDQFSVERPDGSNFTLKIRSTKLEDSAMYFCASSEDRGNTEAFFGQGTRLTVV.

The chain carries TRBV6-5 and TRBJ1-1; TRBD1 might be the D (5 bases). CDR3 size: 13 residues. The germline V and J ends were trimmed by 1 base and 7 bases, with 10 bases remaining between them. Germline CDR1 and CDR2: MNHEY and SVGAGI. The CDR3 region is CASSYYGGGEAFF. In nucleotides, the CDR3 is TGTGCCAGCAGTTACTACGGGGGTGGTGAAGCTTTCTTT.

V gene TRBV11-3 combines with J gene TRBJ2-7, with a weak D call TRBD2 (5 bases). Per germline, CDR1 SGHNT and CDR2 YENEEA. CDR3 length: 14 residues. V was shortened by 5 bases and J by 1 base, with 12 bases between the two germline ends. The CDR3 bases are TGTGCCAGCAGCCGGACTGGGAAATCCTACGAGCAGTACTTC. This translates into CASSRTGKSYEQYF.

The rearrangement joins TRBV25-1 to TRBJ2-7; the match to TRBD1 covers 9 bases. V trimming: 1 base; J trimming: 4 bases; junction bases outside the gene matches: 2. This CDR3 is 14 amino acids long. From germline, CDR1 is MGHDK and CDR2 SYGVNS. The CDR3 loop is CASSESGTGYEQYF. The CDR3 bases are TGTGCCAGCAGTGAATCCGGGACAGGGTACGAGCAGTACTTC.

In its sample, this clone was seen once. The J gene is TRBJ2-5, the V gene TRBV7-9; D perhaps matches TRBD2 (5 bases). The germline gives CDR1 SEHNR, CDR2 FQNEAQ (reference sequence). The V gene lost 8 bases and the J gene lost 10 bases, with 17 bases spanning the gap. CDR3 size: 12 residues. The CDR3 bases are TGTGCCAGCCGGGATTCACATTTTTTCCAGTACTTC. It encodes CASRDSHFFQYF.